The clone carrying this T cell receptor beta chain was counted once. Antigen specificity is unknown. These data originate in a study of OX40 agonist ivuxolimab in advanced cancers. On the study more broadly: Three patients had partial responses: one hepatocellular carcinoma, two cutaneous melanoma. Study-wide results and caveats: At 0.1 to 3.0 mg/kg, CD4+ and CD8+ blood T cells expanded clonally by week 6.

V lost 3 bases and J lost 0; bases outside the gene matches: 0. The V gene's germline CDR1 is GTSNPN and CDR2 SVGIG (reference sequence). The CDR3 is 14 amino acids. Autoimmune disease history or systemic immunosuppression excluded patients. Measured with immunoSEQ multiplex PCR; TCRdb has only the in-frame clones, and not every one. The data show 80,000 to 95,000 clones, with roughly nine tenths seen just once and 0.45% to 0.6% held by the top ten. This receptor was obtained from an adult with an advanced solid tumor such as melanoma, head and neck, liver or kidney cancer. This chain connects TRBV30 to TRBJ2-2; TRBD1 matches 8 bases. The specimen comprised CD4+ or CD8+ T cells sorted from blood, sampled in a trial of the OX40 agonist ivuxolimab. The CDR3 loop is CAWRGQANTGELFF. The CDR3 DNA reads TGTGCCTGGAGGGGACAGGCGAACACCGGGGAGCTGTTTTTT.